This is a list of T cell receptor beta chains from one sample in a study of CD8 T cells in Susac syndrome. TCRdb re-derived calls from the immunoSEQ multiplex PCR reads in MiXCR, one entry per CDR3 protein. The data show under 200,000 distinct CDR3 sequences, 90% to 95% seen once. The sample consisted of CD4+ T cells from PBMCs. These receptors came from a human donor in good health. The CDR3 runs from the conserved cysteine through the conserved F or W. The D gene is left open where the match is weak. Only part of the rows carry a size: once, few, many, or a class if the clone is expanded.

- | TRBJ2-7 | once | 13 | TRBV20-1 | TGCAGTGCTACGACTCAGTGGTCCTACGAGCAGTACTTC | CSATTQWSYEQYF
TRBD1 | TRBJ2-7 | - | 16 | TRBV7-9 | TGTGCCAGCAGCCCAGGGTGGGGACAGGGAAGCCACGAGCAGTACTTC | CASSPGWGQGSHEQYF
- | TRBJ2-7 | - | 14 | TRBV12-3/TRBV12-4 | TGTGCCAGCAGTTTAAGCGCCGGGACCTACGAGCAGTACTTC | CASSLSAGTYEQYF
- | TRBJ2-5 | - | 12 | TRBV20-1 | TGCAGTGCTAGGGACGAGGGGGAGACCCAGTACTTC | CSARDEGETQYF
- | TRBJ2-1 | - | 15 | TRBV7-2 | TGTGCCAGCAGCTTAAACAGGGACTCCTACAATGAGCAGTTCTTC | CASSLNRDSYNEQFF
TRBD1 | TRBJ2-5 | once | 12 | TRBV2 | TGTGCCAGAAGGACAGGGACAGAGACCCAGTACTTC | CARRTGTETQYF
TRBD1 | TRBJ2-7 | - | 14 | TRBV20-1 | TGCAGTGCTAACCGAGGGACAGGGGGCTACGAGCAGTACTTC | CSANRGTGGYEQYF
- | TRBJ2-3 | - | 14 | TRBV7-2 | TGTGCCAGTGGATCGAACACCTACACAGATACGCAGTATTTT | CASGSNTYTDTQYF
- | TRBJ2-3 | - | 13 | TRBV11-1 | TGTGCCAGCAGCGCCAATCAGGGGGATACGCAGTATTTT | CASSANQGDTQYF
- | TRBJ2-7 | - | 15 | TRBV7-9 | TGTGCCAGCAGCGCCACTGGCGGGGCCACCTACGAGCAGTACTTC | CASSATGGATYEQYF
- | TRBJ1-6 | - | 16 | TRBV14 | TGTGCCAGCAGCAGAGGACCCAATCAACGAAATTCACCCCTCCACTTT | CASSRGPNQRNSPLHF
TRBD1 | TRBJ2-6 | once | 18 | TRBV3-1 | TGTGCCAGCAGCTCAGACAGGGGCTTAGCCTCTGGGGCCAACGTCCTGACTTTC | CASSSDRGLASGANVLTF
- | TRBJ2-3 | - | 12 | TRBV9 | TGTGCCAGCAACCGGGGGGCGGATACGCAGTATTTT | CASNRGADTQYF
- | TRBJ1-6 | - | 14 | TRBV12-3/TRBV12-4 | TGTGCCAGCAGCCTAGAGCTCGTTGGTTCACCCCTCCACTTT | CASSLELVGSPLHF
TRBD2 | TRBJ2-3 | - | 15 | TRBV18 | TGTGCCAGCTCACCGTCCGGGGGGATCACAGATACGCAGTATTTT | CASSPSGGITDTQYF
TRBD1 | TRBJ1-2 | - | 15 | TRBV3-1 | TGTGCCAGCAGCACCCGACAGGGGCCTCTCTATGGCTACACCTTC | CASSTRQGPLYGYTF
- | TRBJ2-7 | - | 13 | TRBV20-1 | TGCAGTGCTAGCGACAGGCGCCCCTACGAGCAGTACTTC | CSASDRRPYEQYF
TRBD1 | TRBJ1-6 | - | 16 | TRBV13 | TGTGCCAGCAGCATAGGGACAGGGGAGATCCGAGGACCCCTCCACTTT | CASSIGTGEIRGPLHF
- | TRBJ1-2 | - | 9 | TRBV20-1 | TGCAGTACTCGCACTGGCTACACCTTC | CSTRTGYTF
TRBD1 | TRBJ1-1 | - | 12 | TRBV20-1 | TGCAGTGCTGACGGACAGGGGACTGAAGCTTTCTTT | CSADGQGTEAFF
TRBD1 | TRBJ2-1 | - | 14 | TRBV11-2 | TGTGCCAGCCTCGTCGGGACAGGGTTCAATGAGCAGTTCTTC | CASLVGTGFNEQFF
- | TRBJ2-7 | - | 14 | TRBV14 | TGTGCCAGCAGCCAGATTAGCGGACCCTACGAGCAGTACTTC | CASSQISGPYEQYF
TRBD2 | TRBJ2-3 | - | 15 | TRBV7-2 | TGTGCCAGCAGCGCGGGGACTAGCGTTGGAGATACGCAGTATTTT | CASSAGTSVGDTQYF
TRBD1 | TRBJ2-5 | - | 14 | TRBV2 | TGTGCCAGCAGTCCGACAGGGGCCCTAGGAACCCAGTACTTC | CASSPTGALGTQYF
- | TRBJ2-7 | - | 13 | TRBV12-3/TRBV12-4 | TGTGCCAGCAGGCTCCCCGGGGCCTACGAGCAGTACTTC | CASRLPGAYEQYF
- | TRBJ1-6 | - | 14 | TRBV10-3 | TGTGCCATCAGTGAAGCAGGGTTCGGTTCACCCCTCCACTTT | CAISEAGFGSPLHF
TRBD1 | TRBJ2-1 | - | 15 | TRBV19 | TGTGCCAGTAGTTCCGGGACAGGGAAAGGAAATGAGCAGTTCTTC | CASSSGTGKGNEQFF
- | TRBJ2-1 | - | 13 | TRBV18 | TGTGCCAGCTCACCACCGGGGGGCCCCGAGCAGTTCTTC | CASSPPGGPEQFF
- | TRBJ2-5 | - | 15 | TRBV30 | TGTGCCTGGAGTCGGGCAGGGGGGGGCCAAGAGACCCAGTACTTC | CAWSRAGGGQETQYF
TRBD1 | TRBJ2-7 | - | 14 | TRBV20-1 | TGCAGTGCTATGGTCCAGGGGGCAGCAGGAGAGCAGTACTTC | CSAMVQGAAGEQYF
- | TRBJ1-5 | - | 14 | TRBV20-1 | TGCAGTGCTGAAGACTTGAATAGCAATCAGCCCCAGCATTTT | CSAEDLNSNQPQHF
TRBD1 | TRBJ1-2 | - | 15 | TRBV15 | TGTGCCACCAGCAGAGATAGGGACAGGGACTATGGCTACACCTTC | CATSRDRDRDYGYTF
TRBD2 | TRBJ2-7 | - | 19 | TRBV12-3/TRBV12-4 | TGTGCCAGCAGTGGGGGCCCCGGGACTAGCGGGGGTAGGTCCTACGAGCAGTACTTC | CASSGGPGTSGGRSYEQYF
- | TRBJ1-2 | - | 12 | TRBV10-3 | TGTGCCATCGAACAGCCGAACTATGGCTACACCTTC | CAIEQPNYGYTF
- | TRBJ1-1 | - | 12 | TRBV29-1 | TGCAGCACCAGACAGCAGAACACTGAAGCTTTCTTT | CSTRQQNTEAFF
- | TRBJ2-7 | once | 16 | TRBV27 | TGTGCCAGCAGTTTACGTGCGGGGTTGGGGGCCTACGAGCAGTACTTC | CASSLRAGLGAYEQYF
TRBD1 | TRBJ2-7 | - | 13 | TRBV18 | TGTGCCAGCTCCCAAGGACAGGGCTACGAGCAGTACTTC | CASSQGQGYEQYF
- | TRBJ2-3 | - | 14 | TRBV29-1 | TGCAGCGTCGCTCTAGGGGCGGTCGGAGATACGCAGTATTTT | CSVALGAVGDTQYF
- | TRBJ2-5 | once | 13 | TRBV3-1 | TGTGCCAGCAGCCAAGAGGGTTGGAAGACCCAGTACTTC | CASSQEGWKTQYF
- | TRBJ2-5 | - | 15 | TRBV6-6 | TGTGCCAGCAGTTACTTGGACAGAGGTCAGGAGACCCAGTACTTC | CASSYLDRGQETQYF
- | TRBJ2-1 | once | 13 | TRBV7-8 | TGTGCCAGCAGCCAGGGACTGAACAATGAGCAGTTCTTC | CASSQGLNNEQFF
- | TRBJ1-1 | - | 14 | TRBV18 | TGTGCCAGCTCCCAGGGGACGGATAACACTGAAGCTTTCTTT | CASSQGTDNTEAFF
TRBD1 | TRBJ2-7 | - | 13 | TRBV29-1 | TGCAGCGTGGCTGACAGGGTCCTGGGCGAGCAGTACTTC | CSVADRVLGEQYF
- | TRBJ2-3 | - | 12 | TRBV20-1 | TGCAGTGCTAGCGCCCGAGTAGATACGCAGTATTTT | CSASARVDTQYF
TRBD1 | TRBJ1-2 | - | 15 | TRBV18 | TGTGCCAGCTCACGGGGACAGGGCAGTAACTATGGCTACACCTTC | CASSRGQGSNYGYTF
- | TRBJ2-7 | - | 10 | TRBV11-2 | TGTGCCAGCAGCTTAGAGGAGCAGTACTTC | CASSLEEQYF
TRBD1 | TRBJ1-2 | - | 18 | TRBV6-2/TRBV6-3 | TGTGCCAGCAGTTCGTGGGGGACAGGGGGCCTTCGTGGCTATGGCTACACCTTC | CASSSWGTGGLRGYGYTF
TRBD2 | TRBJ2-3 | - | 14 | TRBV5-1 | TGCGCCAGCAGCTTGGACGGGGGGGTTGATACGCAGTATTTT | CASSLDGGVDTQYF
- | TRBJ1-6 | - | 11 | TRBV14 | TGTGCCAGCAGCCATGATTCACCCCTCCACTTT | CASSHDSPLHF
- | TRBJ2-5 | - | 16 | TRBV20-1 | TGCAGTGCTAGATTCGGGGAGGGGGCGAAGGTCGAGACCCAGTACTTC | CSARFGEGAKVETQYF
- | TRBJ2-5 | few | 10 | TRBV7-9 | TGTGCCGGGGGAGTTGAGACCCAGTACTTC | CAGGVETQYF